Sequencing of this TCR beta chain was carried out in a study of spatial heterogeneity in lung cancer. Study-level information: Raw sequencing reads included, on average, more than ten appearances of each unique TCR and UMI combination. Study observations and caveats: Counts of ubiquitous and regional expanded TCRs tracked ubiquitous and regional nonsynonymous mutations, respectively. Mutation tallies in tumors tracked expanded intratumoral alpha and beta TCR counts.

Noted time point: sample taken at primary tumor resection. Material for sequencing was whole RNA from tumor, nontumor lung or frozen PBMC, left unsorted. Single TCR cDNA molecules each had their own unique molecular identifier. TCRdb redid the calling of the 5' RACE reads with MiXCR, one entry per CDR3 protein. This sample has about 9,000 distinct CDR3 sequences, with around 6.6% found just once. This clonotype has a count of ten or more. The target antigen is unknown. V gave up 0 bases and J gave up 5 bases, with 10 bases separating them. The CDR3 loop spans 14 amino acids. CDR1 and CDR2 (germline): SGHAT, FQNNGV.

The V gene is TRBV11-2, the J gene TRBJ2-5; no clear D gene. Material: lung tumor tissue, obtained at surgery. The receptor was isolated from a male donor with early-stage non-small cell lung cancer. DNA for the CDR3: TGTGCCAGCAGCTTAGAGGGAACCGTGGAGACCCAGTACTTC. Amino acid sequence: CASSLEGTVETQYF.